The 11 T cell receptor beta chains below were found in one sample sequenced in a study of cytomegalovirus exposure and HLA in healthy donors. The primer mix had 60 Vbeta and 13 Jbeta primers. Some clones are missing from TCRdb's copy, which holds only in-frame ones; the method was immunoSEQ multiplex PCR. The table records about 120,000 clones, 74% of them present only once. Material for sequencing was PBMCs. These TCRs come from a human donor in good health.

The gene calls are TRBV7-9 and TRBJ2-2; D might be TRBD1 (5 bases). Deletions cut 4 bases from V and 1 base from J, with 10 bases between. CDR3 length: 15 residues. In germline, CDR1 is SEHNR, CDR2 FQNEAQ (reference sequence). CDR3 region: CASSSRTKNTGELFF. In DNA form, the CDR3 reads TGTGCCAGCAGCTCTAGGACAAAGAACACCGGGGAGCTGTTTTTT.

This clone was seen a few times. This chain joins TRBV7-6 and TRBJ1-4, with D perhaps TRBD1 (5 bases). Germline CDR1 reads SGHVS; CDR2 reads FNYEAQ. V shed 1 base and J shed 4 bases, with 13 bases lying between them. The CDR3 length is 16 residues. CDR3: CASSLGGFGGNEKLFF. As DNA, the CDR3 is TGTGCCAGCAGCTTAGGAGGTTTCGGGGGTAATGAAAAACTGTTTTTT.

This clone was recorded a few times. This chain links TRBV7-2 with TRBJ2-3; D remains ambiguous. V lost 1 base and J lost 3, with 14 bases in between. The CDR3 sequence is 16 residues long. Germline-derived CDR1 and CDR2 are SGHTA and FQGNSA. The CDR3 DNA is TGTGCCAGCAGCTTAGTTCCCCTTGCCGGGACAGATACGCAGTATTTT. It is translated as CASSLVPLAGTDTQYF.

This rearrangement joins TRBV11-2 to TRBJ2-5, with TRBD2 identical over 15 bases. Looked up from germline, CDR1 is SGHAT and CDR2 is FQNNGV. The CDR3 sequence is 16 residues long. Unmatched junction bases numbered 6, after V lost 1 base and J lost 9 bases. The CDR3 sequence: CASSLGAGLAGGSQYF. The CDR3 nucleotides read TGTGCCAGCAGCTTAGGTGCAGGACTAGCGGGGGGGTCCCAGTACTTC. The variable domain in full, completed from reference TRBV11-2 and TRBJ2-5, reads EAGVAQSPRYKIIEKRQSVAFWCNPISGHATLYWYQQILGQGPKLLIQFQNNGVVDDSQLPKDRFSAERLKGVDSTLKIQPAKLEDSAVYLCASSLGAGLAGGSQYFGPGTRLLVL.

The chain recombines TRBV9 with TRBJ2-2; D possibly corresponds to TRBD1 (5 bases). CDR3 length: 16 amino acids. CDR1 is SGDLS, CDR2 YYNGEE, per germline. The ends were cut back, 0 bases at V and 4 bases at J, with 13 bases in the middle. The CDR3: CASSVEGSPTTGELFF. CDR3 bases: TGTGCCAGCAGCGTAGAGGGGTCCCCCACCACCGGGGAGCTGTTTTTT. The variable domain in full, with the rest retrieved from reference TRBV9 and TRBJ2-2, is DSGVTQTPKHLITATGQRVTLRCSPRSGDLSVYWYQQSLDQGLQFLIQYYNGEERAKGNILERFSAQQFPDLHSELNLSSLELGDSALYFCASSVEGSPTTGELFFGEGSRLTVL.

This chain links TRBV6-5 with TRBJ1-1; TRBD1 is a possible D gene (6 bases). The CDR3 totals 12 residues. V was pared by 2 bases and J by 12 bases, with 13 bases between. Germline loops: CDR1 MNHEY, CDR2 SVGAGI. CDR3 sequence: CASSYGLGTTFF. CDR3 nucleotide sequence: TGTGCCAGCAGTTACGGACTGGGGACAACTTTCTTT.

The J gene is TRBJ2-1, the V gene TRBV6-5; a weak D match, TRBD2 (6 bases). Deletions cut 7 bases from V and 8 bases from J, with 15 bases between. Germline-derived CDR1 and CDR2 are MNHEY and SVGAGI. This CDR3 has 13 residues. The CDR3 is CASTGTLQDEQFF. In nucleotides, the CDR3 is TGTGCCAGCACCGGGACTTTGCAAGATGAGCAGTTCTTC.

The chain is built from TRBV5-4 and TRBJ2-1, with 8 bases identical to TRBD2. CDR3 length equals 15 residues. The germline V gene encodes CDR1 SGHNT and CDR2 YYREEE (reference sequence). Unmatched junction bases numbered 3, after V lost 4 bases and J lost 0 bases. The CDR3 DNA reads as TGTGCCAGCAGCAATAGCGGGAACTCCTACAATGAGCAGTTCTTC. It specifies CASSNSGNSYNEQFF.

This chain connects TRBV10-1 to TRBJ2-3, with 7 bases matching TRBD2. The CDR3 is made up of 17 amino acids. The V gene end was trimmed by 5 bases and the J gene end by 0 bases; junction bases not matched to a gene: 11. The germline V gene has CDR1 WNHNN and CDR2 SYGVQD (reference sequence). The CDR3 DNA sequence: TGCGCCAGCAGTCCCCTCGGGCTAGCGGCAAGCACAGATACGCAGTATTTT. It specifies CASSPLGLAASTDTQYF.

The chain is built from TRBV6-1 and TRBJ2-1; 7 nucleotides match TRBD1. The CDR3 has 15 amino acids. Germline V CDR1 and CDR2: MNHNS, SASEGT. J was trimmed by 5 bases and V by 7 bases; bases with no gene match: 11. CDR3 protein: CASISDRPPHNEQFF. DNA for the CDR3: TGTGCCAGCATCTCGGACAGGCCCCCCCACAATGAGCAGTTCTTC.

This clone was recorded a few times. The rearrangement joins TRBV28 to TRBJ1-3; D is unresolved. This CDR3 region has 13 residues. Trimming shortened V by 3 bases and J by 4 bases, and 7 bases separated the two germline ends. Germline V gene lookup returns CDR1 MDHEN and CDR2 SYDVKM. Here the CDR3 DNA reads TGTGCCAGCAGTTTCGGTCTCGGAAACACCATATATTTT. It yields the protein CASSFGLGNTIYF.